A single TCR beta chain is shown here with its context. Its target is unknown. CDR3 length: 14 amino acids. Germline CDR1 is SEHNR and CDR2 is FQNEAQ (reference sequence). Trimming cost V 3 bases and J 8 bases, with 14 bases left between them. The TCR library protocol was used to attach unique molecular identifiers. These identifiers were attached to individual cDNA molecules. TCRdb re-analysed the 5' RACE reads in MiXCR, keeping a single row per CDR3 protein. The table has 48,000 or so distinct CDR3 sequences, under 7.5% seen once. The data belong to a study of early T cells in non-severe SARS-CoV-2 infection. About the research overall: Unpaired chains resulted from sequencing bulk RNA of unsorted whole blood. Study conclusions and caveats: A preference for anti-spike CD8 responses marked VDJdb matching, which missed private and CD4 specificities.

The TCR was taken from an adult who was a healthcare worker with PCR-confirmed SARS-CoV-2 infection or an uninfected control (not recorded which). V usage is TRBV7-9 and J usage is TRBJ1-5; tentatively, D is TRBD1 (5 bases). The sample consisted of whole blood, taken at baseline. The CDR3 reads CASSLAGRDKPQHF. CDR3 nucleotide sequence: TGTGCCAGCAGCTTGGCAGGGAGGGATAAGCCCCAGCATTTT.